This record covers a single T cell receptor beta chain. Repertoires were generated with immunoSEQ multiplex PCR, while TCRdb's copy carries only in-frame clones and drops some. The sample lists 280,000 or so clones, 80% to 90% occurring once. The sample comes from a study of blood T cell repertoires in COVID-19. Study at large: Whether acute or convalescent, the COVID-19 samples came from the United States, Italy and Spain. From T cells, B-cell-depleted T cells, or PBMCs came the material, which was cDNA or gDNA.

CDR3 length: 16 amino acids. CDR1 is LGHNA, CDR2 YSLEER, per germline. The J segment lost 2 bases and the V segment lost 1 base, leaving 1 base of the junction unmatched. Participants' reported clinical history set cohort assignment. Two consecutive negative NP/OP PCR tests, clearance, or resolved symptoms defined Cohort 3 recovery. The gene calls are TRBV4-3 and TRBJ1-4; the match to TRBD1 covers 10 bases. The sample consisted of PBMCs or T cells enriched from blood (not recorded which). This TCR derives from a man aged 25 to 40 who had recovered from COVID-19. This chain's CDR3 is CASSQGDRGTNEKLFF. In DNA form, the CDR3 reads TGCGCCAGCAGCCAAGGGGACAGGGGCACTAATGAAAAACTGTTTTTT.